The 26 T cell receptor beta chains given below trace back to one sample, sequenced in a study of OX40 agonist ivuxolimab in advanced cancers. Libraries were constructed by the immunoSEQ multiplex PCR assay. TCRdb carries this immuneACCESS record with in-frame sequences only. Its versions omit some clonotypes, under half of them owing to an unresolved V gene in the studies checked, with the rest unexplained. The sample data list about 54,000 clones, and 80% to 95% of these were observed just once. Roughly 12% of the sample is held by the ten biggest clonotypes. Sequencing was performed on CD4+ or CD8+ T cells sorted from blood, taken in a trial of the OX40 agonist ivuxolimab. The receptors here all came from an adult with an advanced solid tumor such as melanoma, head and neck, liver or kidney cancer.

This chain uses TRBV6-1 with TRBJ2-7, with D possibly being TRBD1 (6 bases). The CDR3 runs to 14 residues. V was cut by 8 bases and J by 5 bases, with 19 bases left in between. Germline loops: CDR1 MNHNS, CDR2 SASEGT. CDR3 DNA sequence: TGTGCCAGCCGAACAGGGACGGAGGCGAACGAGCAGTACTTC. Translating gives CASRTGTEANEQYF.

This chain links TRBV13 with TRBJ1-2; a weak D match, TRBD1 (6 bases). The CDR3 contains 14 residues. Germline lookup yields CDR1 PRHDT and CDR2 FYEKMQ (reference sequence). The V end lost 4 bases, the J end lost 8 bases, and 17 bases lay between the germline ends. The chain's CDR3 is CASSSLSGALGYTF. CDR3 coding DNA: TGTGCCAGCAGCTCGCTTTCAGGGGCGCTGGGCTACACCTTC.

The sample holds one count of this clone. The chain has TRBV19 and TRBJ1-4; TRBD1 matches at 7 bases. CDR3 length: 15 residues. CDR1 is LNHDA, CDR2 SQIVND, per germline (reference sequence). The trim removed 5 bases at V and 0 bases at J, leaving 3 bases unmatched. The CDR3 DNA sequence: TGTGCCAGTAGTGCCAGGGGGGCAACTAATGAAAAACTGTTTTTT. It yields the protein CASSARGATNEKLFF.

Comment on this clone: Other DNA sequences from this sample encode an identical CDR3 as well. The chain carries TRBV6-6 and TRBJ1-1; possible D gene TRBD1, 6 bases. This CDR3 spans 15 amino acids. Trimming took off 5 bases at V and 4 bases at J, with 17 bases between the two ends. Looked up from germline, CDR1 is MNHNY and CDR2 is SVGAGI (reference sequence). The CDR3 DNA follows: TGTGCCAGCAGTCCCCCCGGGGGCGCCTTCACTGAAGCTTTCTTT. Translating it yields CASSPPGGAFTEAFF.

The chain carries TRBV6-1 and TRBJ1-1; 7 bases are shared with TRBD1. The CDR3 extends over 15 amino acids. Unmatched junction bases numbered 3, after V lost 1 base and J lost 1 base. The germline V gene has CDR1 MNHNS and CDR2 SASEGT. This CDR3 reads CASSEVYRGNTEAFF. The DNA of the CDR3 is TGTGCCAGCAGTGAAGTCTACAGGGGGAACACTGAAGCTTTCTTT.

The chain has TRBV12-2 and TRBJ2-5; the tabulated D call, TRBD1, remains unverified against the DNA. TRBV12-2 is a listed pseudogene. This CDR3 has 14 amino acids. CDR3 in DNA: TGTGCAAGTCGTCAAGGACAGGGCGAAGAGACCCAGTACTTC. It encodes CASRQGQGEETQYF.

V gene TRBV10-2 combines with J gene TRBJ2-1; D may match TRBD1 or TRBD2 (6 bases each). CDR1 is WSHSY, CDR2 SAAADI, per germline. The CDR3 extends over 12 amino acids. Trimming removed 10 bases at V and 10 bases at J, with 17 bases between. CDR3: CATWRGEREQFF. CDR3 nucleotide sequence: TGCGCCACCTGGAGGGGGGAAAGGGAGCAGTTCTTC.

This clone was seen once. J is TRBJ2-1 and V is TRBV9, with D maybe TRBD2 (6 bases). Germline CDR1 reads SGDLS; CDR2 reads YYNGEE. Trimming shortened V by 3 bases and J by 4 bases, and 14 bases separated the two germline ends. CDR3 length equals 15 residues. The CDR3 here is CASSAPSAPYNEQFF. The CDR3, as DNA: TGTGCCAGCAGCGCCCCTAGCGCCCCTTACAATGAGCAGTTCTTC.

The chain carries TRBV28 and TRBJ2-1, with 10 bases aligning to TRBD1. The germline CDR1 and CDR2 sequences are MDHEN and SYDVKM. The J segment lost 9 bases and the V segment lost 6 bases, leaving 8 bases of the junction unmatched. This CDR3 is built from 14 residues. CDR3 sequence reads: CASSRLRTGGEQFF. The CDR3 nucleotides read TGTGCCAGCAGCCGCCTTCGGACAGGGGGTGAGCAGTTCTTC.

CDR3 in DNA: TGTGCCAGCAGCGTAGCTCCAGGGGCAGATAATGAAAAACTGTTTTTT. Residues: CASSVAPGADNEKLFF. The rearrangement links TRBV9 to TRBJ1-4; perhaps TRBD1 as D (6 bases). This CDR3 region has 16 residues. Germline V gene sequence: CDR1 SGDLS, CDR2 YYNGEE. V was trimmed by 0 bases and J by 4 bases, leaving 13 bases between them.

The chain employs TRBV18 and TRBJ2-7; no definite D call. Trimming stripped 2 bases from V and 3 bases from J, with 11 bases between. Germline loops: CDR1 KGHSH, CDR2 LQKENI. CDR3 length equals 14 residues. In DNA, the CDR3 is TGTGCCAGCTCACCAGGGCTCCTAAGCTACGAGCAGTACTTC. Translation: CASSPGLLSYEQYF. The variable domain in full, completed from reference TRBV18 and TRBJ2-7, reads NAGVMQNPRHLVRRRGQEARLRCSPMKGHSHVYWYRQLPEEGLKFMVYLQKENIIDESGMPKERFSAEFPKEGPSILRIQQVVRGDSAAYFCASSPGLLSYEQYFGPGTRLTVT.

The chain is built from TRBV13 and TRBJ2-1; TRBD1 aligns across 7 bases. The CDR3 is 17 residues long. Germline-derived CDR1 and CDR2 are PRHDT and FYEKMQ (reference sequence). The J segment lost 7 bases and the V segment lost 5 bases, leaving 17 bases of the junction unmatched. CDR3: CASSHQTRVQGENEQFF. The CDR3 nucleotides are TGTGCCAGCAGCCATCAGACCCGTGTGCAGGGGGAAAATGAGCAGTTCTTC.

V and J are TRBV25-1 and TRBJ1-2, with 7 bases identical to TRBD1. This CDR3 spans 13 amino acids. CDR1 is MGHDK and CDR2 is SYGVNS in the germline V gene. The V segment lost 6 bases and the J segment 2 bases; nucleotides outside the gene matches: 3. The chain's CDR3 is CASSDRANYGYTF. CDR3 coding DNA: TGTGCCAGCAGCGACAGGGCGAACTATGGCTACACCTTC.

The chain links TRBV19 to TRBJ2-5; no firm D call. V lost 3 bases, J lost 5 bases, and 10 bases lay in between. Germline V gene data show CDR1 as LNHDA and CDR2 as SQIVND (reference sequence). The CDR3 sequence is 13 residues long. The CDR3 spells CASSIRQPETQYF. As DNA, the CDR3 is TGTGCCAGTAGTATCCGGCAGCCGGAGACCCAGTACTTC.

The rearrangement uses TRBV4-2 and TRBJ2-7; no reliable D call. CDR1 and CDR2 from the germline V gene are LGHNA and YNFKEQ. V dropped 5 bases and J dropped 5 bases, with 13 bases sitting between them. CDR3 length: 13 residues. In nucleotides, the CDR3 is TGTGCCAGCAGCTTGGGTGGTGGGGACGAGCAGTACTTC. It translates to CASSLGGGDEQYF.

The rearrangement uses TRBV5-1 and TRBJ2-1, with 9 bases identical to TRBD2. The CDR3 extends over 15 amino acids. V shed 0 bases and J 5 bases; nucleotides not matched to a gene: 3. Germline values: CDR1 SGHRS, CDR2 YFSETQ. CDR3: CASSLVASGDNEQFF. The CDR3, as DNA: TGCGCCAGCAGCTTGGTGGCTAGCGGGGACAATGAGCAGTTCTTC.

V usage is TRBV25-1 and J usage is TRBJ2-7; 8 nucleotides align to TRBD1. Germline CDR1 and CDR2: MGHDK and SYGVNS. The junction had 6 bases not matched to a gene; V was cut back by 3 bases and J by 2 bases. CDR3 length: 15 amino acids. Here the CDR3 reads CASSERTGPTYEQYF. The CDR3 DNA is TGTGCCAGCAGTGAGAGGACAGGGCCAACCTACGAGCAGTACTTC.

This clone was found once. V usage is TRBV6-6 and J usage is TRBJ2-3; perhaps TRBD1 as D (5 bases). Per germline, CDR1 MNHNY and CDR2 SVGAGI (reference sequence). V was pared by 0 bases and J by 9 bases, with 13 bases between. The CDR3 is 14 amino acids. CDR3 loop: CASSYSRLRGTQYF. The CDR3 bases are TGTGCCAGCAGTTACTCGAGGTTAAGGGGAACGCAGTATTTT.

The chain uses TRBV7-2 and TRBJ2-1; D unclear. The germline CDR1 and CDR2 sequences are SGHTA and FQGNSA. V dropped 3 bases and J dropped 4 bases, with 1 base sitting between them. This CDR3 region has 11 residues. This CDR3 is CASSFYNEQFF. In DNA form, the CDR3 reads TGTGCCAGCAGCTTTTACAATGAGCAGTTCTTC.

CDR3 DNA sequence: TGTGCCTGGAGTGCCCTGGAGGGGGCTCGGAGGAAACTGTTTTTT. Translation gives CAWSALEGARRKLFF. The rearrangement links TRBV30 to TRBJ1-4, with 7 bases identical to TRBD1. V lost 1 base and J lost 11; bases outside the gene matches: 13. The CDR3 loop spans 15 amino acids. Per germline, CDR1 GTSNPN and CDR2 SVGIG (reference sequence).

CDR3 amino acids: CASSWGNYGYTF. The CDR3 DNA sequence: TGTGCCAGCAGCTGGGGGAACTATGGCTACACCTTC. V is TRBV7-2 and J is TRBJ1-2, with a tentative D call TRBD1 (5 bases). CDR1 is SGHTA, CDR2 FQGNSA, per germline. This CDR3 comprises 12 residues. Trimming pared 4 bases from V and 2 bases from J, leaving 5 bases between.

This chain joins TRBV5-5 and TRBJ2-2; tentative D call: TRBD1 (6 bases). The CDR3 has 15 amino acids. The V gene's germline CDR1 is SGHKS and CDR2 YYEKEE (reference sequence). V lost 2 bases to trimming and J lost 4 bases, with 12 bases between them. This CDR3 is CASSFPRGSTGELFF. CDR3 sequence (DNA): TGTGCCAGCAGCTTCCCCAGGGGCAGCACCGGGGAGCTGTTTTTT.

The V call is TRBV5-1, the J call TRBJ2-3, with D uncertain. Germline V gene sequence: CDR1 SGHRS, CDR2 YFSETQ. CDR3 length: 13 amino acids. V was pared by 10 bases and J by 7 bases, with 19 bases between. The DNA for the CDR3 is TGCGCCGGGCAGTGGTTGGAAGGGCATACGCAGTATTTT. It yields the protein CAGQWLEGHTQYF.

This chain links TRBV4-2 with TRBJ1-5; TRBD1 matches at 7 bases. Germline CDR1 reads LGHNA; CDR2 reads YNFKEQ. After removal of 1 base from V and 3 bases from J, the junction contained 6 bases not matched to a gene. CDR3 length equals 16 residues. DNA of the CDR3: TGTGCCAGCAGCCAAGGAGGGGGCGACTACAATCAGCCCCAGCATTTT. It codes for CASSQGGGDYNQPQHF.

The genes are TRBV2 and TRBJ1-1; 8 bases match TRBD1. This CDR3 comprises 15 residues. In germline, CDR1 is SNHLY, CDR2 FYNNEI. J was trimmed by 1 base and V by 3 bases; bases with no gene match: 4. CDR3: CASSDQGTGNTEAFF. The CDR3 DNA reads TGTGCCAGCAGTGACCAAGGGACAGGGAACACTGAAGCTTTCTTT.

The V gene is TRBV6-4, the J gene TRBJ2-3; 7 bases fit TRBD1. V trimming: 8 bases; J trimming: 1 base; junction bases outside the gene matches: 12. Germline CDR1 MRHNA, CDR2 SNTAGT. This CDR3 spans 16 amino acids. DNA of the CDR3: TGTGCCAGCTCAATTGACAGGGAAGCGGGCACAGATACGCAGTATTTT. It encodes CASSIDREAGTDTQYF.